Each of the 13 T cell receptor beta chains below was sequenced from the same sample in a study of blood T cell repertoires in COVID-19. Clones were read by immunoSEQ multiplex PCR, and TCRdb kept only the in-frame ones, dropping some. The data contain approximately 55,000 clones, 60% to 85% of them singletons. Sequencing used peripheral blood. The receptors come from a man aged 25-40 years with COVID-19, enrolled during active disease.

This chain connects TRBV2 to TRBJ1-2; 7 nucleotides line up with TRBD1. Germline V gene data show CDR1 as SNHLY and CDR2 as FYNNEI. CDR3 size: 14 residues. The ends lost 6 bases at V and 7 bases at J; junction bases unmatched: 11. The CDR3 region has the DNA TGTGCCAGCAGCGCGGACAGGTTGAAGAGTGGCTACACCTTC. Translation: CASSADRLKSGYTF.

The chain carries TRBV28 and TRBJ1-2, with 7 positions matching TRBD1. The ends lost 6 bases at V and 4 bases at J; junction bases unmatched: 8. The germline V gene encodes CDR1 MDHEN and CDR2 SYDVKM. The CDR3 extends over 14 amino acids. CDR3 in amino acids: CASSPGGLGYGYTF. DNA for the CDR3: TGTGCCAGCAGCCCAGGGGGGTTGGGCTATGGCTACACCTTC.

V gene TRBV10-3 combines with J gene TRBJ2-3; TRBD2 matches at 11 bases. With 10 bases clipped from V and 0 bases from J, the junction kept 3 bases outside the gene matches. Germline V lookup: CDR1 ENHRY, CDR2 SYGVKD. The CDR3 extends over 14 amino acids. Here the CDR3 DNA reads TGTGCCACGCGGACTAGCGGGAGCACAGATACGCAGTATTTT. Its protein is CATRTSGSTDTQYF.

This chain joins TRBV7-9 and TRBJ1-2; weak D call: TRBD1 (6 bases). Trimming cost V 4 bases and J 4 bases, with 10 bases left between them. Germline-derived CDR1 and CDR2 are SEHNR and FQNEAQ (reference sequence). The CDR3 is 13 amino acids. CDR3 amino acids: CASSSGQPYGYTF. The CDR3 region has the DNA TGTGCCAGCAGCTCCGGACAGCCCTATGGCTACACCTTC.

This chain uses TRBV5-1 with TRBJ2-2, with 9 bases lining up with TRBD2. J gave up 3 bases and V 2 bases, and 5 bases lay outside the gene matches. The CDR3 covers 16 residues. Germline V lookup: CDR1 SGHRS, CDR2 YFSETQ. The CDR3 reads CASSFPQREDTGELFF. CDR3 sequence (DNA): TGCGCCAGCAGCTTTCCCCAGCGGGAGGACACCGGGGAGCTGTTTTTT.

The chain couples TRBV2 to TRBJ2-1, with a weak D call TRBD2 (6 bases). The CDR3 loop spans 14 amino acids. Trimming stripped 4 bases from V and 8 bases from J, with 15 bases between. Germline lookup yields CDR1 SNHLY and CDR2 FYNNEI. The CDR3 sequence: CASSVGVSGDEQFF. For the CDR3, the DNA is TGTGCCAGCAGTGTCGGGGTTAGCGGCGATGAGCAGTTCTTC.

The chain joins TRBV27 to TRBJ2-7, with 9 bases fitting TRBD1. V was pared by 4 bases and J by 2 bases, with 3 bases of the junction left unmatched. The germline V gene encodes CDR1 MNHEY and CDR2 SMNVEV (reference sequence). CDR3 size: 14 residues. CDR3 residues: CASSSGTGPYEQYF. In nucleotides, the CDR3 is TGTGCCAGCAGTTCCGGGACAGGGCCCTACGAGCAGTACTTC.

V gene TRBV7-9 combines with J gene TRBJ1-5; the match to TRBD1 covers 10 bases. The germline V gene encodes CDR1 SEHNR and CDR2 FQNEAQ (reference sequence). V lost 4 bases to trimming and J lost 0 bases; unmatched junction nucleotides: 9. CDR3 length: 18 amino acids. CDR3 sequence reads: CASSSAGTGDYSNQPQHF. In DNA, the CDR3 is TGTGCCAGCAGCTCCGCCGGGACAGGGGATTATAGCAATCAGCCCCAGCATTTT.

This sequence joins TRBV28 and TRBJ1-5, with D unclear. Per the germline V gene, CDR1 is MDHEN and CDR2 is SYDVKM. Trimming removed 6 bases from V and 7 bases from J, with 16 bases in between. This CDR3 region has 14 residues. CDR3 loop: CASSTAHGGQPQHF. The CDR3 DNA is TGTGCCAGCAGCACGGCCCATGGAGGACAGCCCCAGCATTTT.

V and J are TRBV9 and TRBJ2-7, with TRBD1 as a possible D gene (6 bases). The germline V gene has CDR1 SGDLS and CDR2 YYNGEE. This CDR3 comprises 17 residues. The V and J ends lost 0 bases and 5 bases respectively, with 21 bases between them. CDR3 loop: CASSVDEGTTVGDEQYF. The CDR3 DNA sequence: TGTGCCAGCAGCGTAGATGAAGGGACAACGGTCGGGGACGAGCAGTACTTC.

The chain uses TRBV6-6 and TRBJ2-2; D ambiguous. Germline-derived CDR1 and CDR2 are MNHNY and SVGAGI (reference sequence). Trimming removed 5 bases at V and 5 bases at J, with 15 bases between. The CDR3 runs 15 residues. The CDR3 reads CASSPAAMTTGELFF. The CDR3, as DNA: TGTGCCAGCAGTCCCGCTGCTATGACTACCGGGGAGCTGTTTTTT.

This clone appeared a single time. The rearrangement uses TRBV7-9 and TRBJ1-5; possibly TRBD1 for D (6 bases). CDR3 length: 14 residues. Germline loops: CDR1 SEHNR, CDR2 FQNEAQ (reference sequence). V was shortened by 4 bases and J by 3 bases, with 10 bases between the two germline ends. The CDR3 DNA is TGTGCCAGCAGCTCGGACAGCTTCAATCAGCCCCAGCATTTT. Protein product: CASSSDSFNQPQHF.

The V gene is TRBV27, the J gene TRBJ1-2; 9 bases match TRBD1. The junction had 3 bases not matched to a gene; V was cut back by 5 bases and J by 8 bases. Germline V gene sequence: CDR1 MNHEY, CDR2 SMNVEV (reference sequence). The CDR3 runs to 12 residues. This CDR3 reads CASSRQGEGYTF. In DNA form, the CDR3 reads TGTGCCAGCAGTAGACAGGGGGAGGGCTACACCTTC.